This entry features one T cell receptor (beta chain) sequence. Its antigen is as yet unknown. The V segment lost 5 bases and the J segment 4 bases; nucleotides outside the gene matches: 8. Germline V gene sequence: CDR1 SGHAT, CDR2 FQNNGV. The CDR3 sequence is 15 residues long. These data belong to a study of vaccination and CD4 T cells after COVID-19. The study sequenced cultured CD4+ T cell DNA using the Oncomine TCR Beta short-read assay. TCRdb reprocessed the PCR reads via MiXCR and lists one record per CDR3 protein. The sample carries 7,500 to 9,500 distinct CDR3 sequences, roughly 50% recorded once. As for treatment: roughly 11-day PBMC culture with coronavirus spike peptide pools or control peptides (ViraFEST assay). ViraFEST used peptide pools to expand antigen-specific T cells, then sequenced TCRs. Study-level findings and limits: There was no significant change from approximately 21 to 38 median reactive clonotypes. Within the convalescent patients, a median about 86% of the SARS-CoV-2-reactive clones were ones that appeared only post-vaccination. It was found that, in convalescent patients, 304 of 307 vaccine-specific clones were spike mono-reactive.

The receptor comes from a human donor who had recovered from COVID-19. Material for sequencing was CD4+ T cells from blood, cultured in vitro. V and J are TRBV11-2 and TRBJ1-5, with 7 bases identical to TRBD1. The chain's CDR3 is CASSQDTGVNQPQHF. CDR3 sequence (DNA): TGTGCCAGCAGCCAAGACACAGGGGTAAATCAGCCCCAGCATTTT.